What follows are 4 T cell receptor beta chains derived from one specimen sequenced in a study of shared clonotypes between healthy human individuals. Assay used: immunoSEQ multiplex PCR; TCRdb lists only in-frame clones, some missing. The sample has more than 1 million clones, around 82% seen once. Sequenced: memory CD4+ T cells from PBMCs. The sample's subset: CD45RA-negative fraction. These receptors came from a man in his late teens or twenties in good health. Some clones in this sample may be carry-over from other donors' samples.

The CDR3 DNA is TGTGCCAGCAGCTCCCCGGGACAGGGTAACACTGAAGCTTTCTTT. Protein sequence: CASSSPGQGNTEAFF. V is TRBV13 and J is TRBJ1-1, with 9 positions matching TRBD1. J lost 2 bases, V lost 4 bases, and 5 bases had no gene match. Germline lookup yields CDR1 PRHDT and CDR2 FYEKMQ (reference sequence). The CDR3 contains 15 residues. The full variable domain, its missing parts supplied by reference TRBV13 and TRBJ1-1, is AAGVIQSPRHLIKEKRETATLKCYPIPRHDTVYWYQQGPGQDPQFLISFYEKMQSDKGSIPDRFSAQQFSDYHSELNMSSLELGDSALYFCASSSPGQGNTEAFFGQGTRLTVV.

The CDR3 reads CASSLGGQLYEQYF. The CDR3 region has the DNA TGTGCCAGCAGCTTGGGGGGACAGCTCTACGAGCAGTACTTC. V usage is TRBV7-2 and J usage is TRBJ2-7; D is perhaps TRBD1 (7 bases). The ends were cut back, 3 bases at V and 3 bases at J, with 12 bases in the middle. Germline-derived CDR1 and CDR2 are SGHTA and FQGNSA. This CDR3 is 14 amino acids long.

This clone came up many times. V gene TRBV10-3 combines with J gene TRBJ2-5; tentatively, D is TRBD2 (5 bases). The CDR3 sequence is 13 residues long. V lost 6 bases, J lost 5 bases, and 13 bases lay in between. Germline CDR1 ENHRY, CDR2 SYGVKD. The CDR3 sequence is CAISGVKGETQYF. DNA of the CDR3: TGTGCCATCAGCGGGGTAAAAGGGGAGACCCAGTACTTC.

This clone was seen repeatedly, ten times or more. J is TRBJ1-1 and V is TRBV5-1; D remains ambiguous. This CDR3 is built from 13 residues. The germline V gene encodes CDR1 SGHRS and CDR2 YFSETQ. Trimming removed 5 bases from V and 2 bases from J, with 10 bases in between. CDR3 bases: TGCGCCAGCAGTCGAAGCCTCAACACTGAAGCTTTCTTT. As protein: CASSRSLNTEAFF.